The present TCR beta chain was sequenced within a study of regulatory T cells in long-lasting Graves disease. Time point noted: newly diagnosed GD, antithyroid drugs for less than 3 months. Scientists built the TCR library using RNA that was extracted from PBMCs. Investigators prepared the TCR beta libraries by applying iRepertoire HTBI primers and Arm-PCR of CDR3 regions. Using its own MiXCR run on the multiplex PCR reads, TCRdb lists one record per CDR3 protein. Of a few hundred thousand distinct CDR3 sequences in the sample, roughly 13% were seen once. Worth noting for this clonotype: Its antigen is unidentified.

Study-wide points: Comparison showed that persistent patients shared more public clonotypes (about 2,600) than new patients (approximately 870).

The trim removed 2 bases at V and 9 bases at J, leaving 6 bases unmatched. The CDR3 is 14 amino acids. CDR1 is LNHDA and CDR2 is SQIVND in the germline V gene (reference sequence). These data were likewise used in another study, on T cells in Graves' hyperthyroidism and ophthalmopathy. That paper notes: Patients counted as stable if ophthalmopathy did not develop within 18 months.

The receptor was derived from a man aged 25 to 45 with Graves disease. The V gene is TRBV19, the J gene TRBJ1-5; 8 positions agree with TRBD1. Sequencing used peripheral blood mononuclear cells (PBMCs), obtained at new diagnosis, from a patient treated with antithyroid drugs. Here the CDR3 DNA reads TGTGCCAGTAGTATATGGGACAGGTCAGGGCCCCAGCATTTT. Encoded protein: CASSIWDRSGPQHF.